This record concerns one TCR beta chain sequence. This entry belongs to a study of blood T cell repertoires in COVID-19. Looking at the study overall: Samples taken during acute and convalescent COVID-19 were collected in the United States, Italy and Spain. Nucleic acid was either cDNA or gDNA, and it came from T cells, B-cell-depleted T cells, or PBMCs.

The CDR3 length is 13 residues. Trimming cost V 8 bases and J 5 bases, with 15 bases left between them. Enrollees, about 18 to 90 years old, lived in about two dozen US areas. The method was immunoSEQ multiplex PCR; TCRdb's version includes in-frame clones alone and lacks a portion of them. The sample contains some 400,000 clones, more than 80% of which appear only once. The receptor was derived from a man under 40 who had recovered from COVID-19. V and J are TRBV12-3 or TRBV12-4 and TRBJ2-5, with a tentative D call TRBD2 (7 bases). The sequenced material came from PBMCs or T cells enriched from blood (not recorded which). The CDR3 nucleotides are TGTGCCAGCGCTACGGGGGGCTTGGAGACCCAGTACTTC. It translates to CASATGGLETQYF.